Shown below are 26 T cell receptor beta chains from a single sample sequenced in a study of shared T cell receptors in the human thymus. Sequenced by immunoSEQ multiplex PCR; TCRdb stores in-frame clones only, minus some. The profile covers hundreds of thousands of clones, with about 90% appearing a single time and more than 0.009% taken by the ten largest. The sample was also reused in another study, on human thymus T cells.

The source material was thymocytes. All receptors come from a boy under two years old with a congenital heart defect.

The chain uses TRBV5-1 and TRBJ2-3; the match to TRBD1 covers 7 bases. V lost 4 bases and J lost 1; bases outside the gene matches: 6. CDR1 SGHRS and CDR2 YFSETQ come from the germline V gene. The CDR3 extends over 15 amino acids. The CDR3 region has the DNA TGCGCCAGCAGCGTATACAGGGGTGGCACAGATACGCAGTATTTT. It codes for CASSVYRGGTDTQYF.

The rearrangement uses TRBV11-2 and TRBJ2-2; the D is unclear. The CDR3 loop spans 15 amino acids. With 2 bases removed from V and 7 bases from J, the gap between germline ends came to 14 bases. CDR1 and CDR2 (germline): SGHAT, FQNNGV. The chain's CDR3 is CASSLTLLIIGELFF. In DNA form, the CDR3 reads TGTGCCAGCAGCTTAACCCTCCTAATTATCGGGGAGCTGTTTTTT. The full variable domain, in which reference TRBV11-2 and TRBJ2-2 provide the parts outside the CDR3, is EAGVAQSPRYKIIEKRQSVAFWCNPISGHATLYWYQQILGQGPKLLIQFQNNGVVDDSQLPKDRFSAERLKGVDSTLKIQPAKLEDSAVYLCASSLTLLIIGELFFGEGSRLTVL.

This chain uses TRBV7-2 with TRBJ2-5; maybe TRBD2 (6 bases). Germline CDR1 and CDR2: SGHTA and FQGNSA. The CDR3 length is 14 residues. V was pared by 5 bases and J by 3 bases, with 13 bases between. CDR3 amino acids: CASSHARGKETQYF. The CDR3 DNA reads as TGTGCCAGCAGCCATGCCCGGGGGAAAGAGACCCAGTACTTC.

The chain combines TRBV6-6 with TRBJ2-5; 12 bases are shared with TRBD1. The junction had 4 bases not matched to a gene; V was cut back by 0 bases and J by 5 bases. The CDR3 covers 16 residues. Germline CDR1 MNHNY, CDR2 SVGAGI (reference sequence). CDR3 amino acids: CASSYSPGQGAETQYF. CDR3 nucleotide sequence: TGTGCCAGCAGTTACTCTCCGGGACAGGGGGCCGAGACCCAGTACTTC.

This chain uses TRBV19 with TRBJ2-1; 7 nucleotides match TRBD2. Germline CDR1 and CDR2: LNHDA and SQIVND (reference sequence). Trimming cost V 3 bases and J 7 bases; bases outside gene matches: 9. The CDR3 runs 15 residues. The CDR3 sequence: CASSINSGLFNEQFF. DNA of the CDR3: TGTGCCAGTAGTATCAATAGCGGGTTGTTTAATGAGCAGTTCTTC. The variable domain in full, with the rest retrieved from reference TRBV19 and TRBJ2-1, is DGGITQSPKYLFRKEGQNVTLSCEQNLNHDAMYWYRQDPGQGLRLIYYSQIVNDFQKGDIAEGYSVSREKKESFPLTVTSAQKNPTAFYLCASSINSGLFNEQFFGPGTRLTVL.

The V call is TRBV5-5, the J call TRBJ2-7; no definite D call. The CDR3 totals 13 residues. Germline assignment: CDR1 SGHKS and CDR2 YYEKEE (reference sequence). Trimming stripped 2 bases from V and 3 bases from J, with 9 bases between. DNA for the CDR3: TGTGCCAGCAGCTTTCTTCCGTACTACGAGCAGTACTTC. Protein product: CASSFLPYYEQYF.

J is TRBJ1-5 and V is TRBV19; 10 bases are a match to TRBD1. The J segment lost 6 bases and the V segment lost 7 bases, leaving 18 bases of the junction unmatched. The CDR3 sequence is 18 residues long. Germline values: CDR1 LNHDA, CDR2 SQIVND (reference sequence). This chain's CDR3 is CASKLIYPGTGAGQPQHF. CDR3 coding DNA: TGTGCCAGTAAACTTATCTATCCCGGGACAGGGGCGGGTCAGCCCCAGCATTTT.

The chain is built from TRBV2 and TRBJ2-4; 7 bases are shared with TRBD2. The CDR3 extends over 17 amino acids. The ends lost 11 bases at V and 0 bases at J; junction bases unmatched: 16. The germline V gene encodes CDR1 SNHLY and CDR2 FYNNEI. The CDR3 DNA is TGTGCCGGCCTGGAAACCTTAAGCGGGAAAGCCAAAAACATTCAGTACTTC. It is translated as CAGLETLSGKAKNIQYF.

The chain uses TRBV2 and TRBJ2-7, with 8 nucleotides matching TRBD1. The V gene end was trimmed by 4 bases and the J gene end by 1 base; junction bases not matched to a gene: 6. Germline values: CDR1 SNHLY, CDR2 FYNNEI. The length of the CDR3 is 15 residues. CDR3: CASSVDRGESYEQYF. The CDR3 nucleotides read TGTGCCAGCAGTGTAGACAGGGGAGAGTCCTACGAGCAGTACTTC.

In this sample, this clone turned up once. The rearrangement links TRBV28 to TRBJ2-7, with 9 bases identical to TRBD1. CDR1 and CDR2 from the germline V gene are MDHEN and SYDVKM. The CDR3 extends over 13 amino acids. The J segment lost 5 bases and the V segment lost 7 bases, leaving 6 bases of the junction unmatched. In DNA, the CDR3 is TGTGCCAGCATGGGACAGGGTAGCCACGAGCAGTACTTC. This codes for CASMGQGSHEQYF.

This chain joins TRBV28 and TRBJ2-5; TRBD2 might be the D (5 bases). The germline V gene encodes CDR1 MDHEN and CDR2 SYDVKM. The CDR3 is 16 amino acids. Between the trimmed V and J ends, which lost 2 bases and 3 bases, there was a span of 16 bases. CDR3 nucleotides: TGTGCCAGCAGTTTAAGAGGGAGTAGATGGAAAGAGACCCAGTACTTC. Residues: CASSLRGSRWKETQYF.

The chain employs TRBV7-9 and TRBJ2-7; TRBD1 might be the D (5 bases). Trimming cost V 2 bases and J 1 base, with 9 bases left between them. The CDR3 is 14 amino acids. Germline V gene lookup returns CDR1 SEHNR and CDR2 FQNEAQ (reference sequence). The CDR3 reads CASSLRTPSYEQYF. The DNA for the CDR3 is TGTGCCAGCAGCTTACGGACACCGTCCTACGAGCAGTACTTC.

This clone has more than one count but fewer than ten. V usage is TRBV29-1 and J usage is TRBJ2-3, with D perhaps TRBD1 (5 bases). Germline loops: CDR1 SQVTM, CDR2 ANQGSEA. The CDR3 runs to 12 residues. V was trimmed by 2 bases and J by 8 bases, leaving 11 bases between them. This chain's CDR3 is CSVERQGSTQYF. The CDR3 coding sequence is TGCAGCGTTGAACGGCAGGGAAGTACGCAGTATTTT.

This clone was detected a few times. This chain uses TRBV5-8 with TRBJ2-7, with 11 bases that match TRBD2. The V segment lost 3 bases and the J segment 2 bases; nucleotides outside the gene matches: 10. Looked up from germline, CDR1 is SGHTS and CDR2 is YDEGEE. This CDR3 is built from 17 residues. This CDR3 reads CASSSITSGSDTYEQYF. The CDR3 DNA is TGTGCCAGCAGCTCGATAACTAGCGGGAGTGACACCTACGAGCAGTACTTC. The full variable domain, in which reference TRBV5-8 and TRBJ2-7 provide the parts outside the CDR3, is EAGVTQSPTHLIKTRGQQATLRCSPISGHTSVYWYQQALGLGLQFLLWYDEGEERNRGNFPPRFSGRQFPNYSSELNVNALELEDSALYLCASSSITSGSDTYEQYFGPGTRLTVT.

This rearrangement joins TRBV7-2 to TRBJ2-3; 7 bases map to TRBD1. Germline lookup yields CDR1 SGHTA and CDR2 FQGNSA. The CDR3 spans 14 residues. V shed 5 bases and J 1 base; nucleotides not matched to a gene: 3. The CDR3 nucleotides read TGTGCCAGCAGCGTTGACAGGGGCACAGATACGCAGTATTTT. Amino acid sequence: CASSVDRGTDTQYF.

This chain uses TRBV4-3 with TRBJ2-2; D ambiguous. The V gene lost 0 bases and the J gene lost 2 bases, with 16 bases spanning the gap. This CDR3 contains 18 residues. From germline, CDR1 is LGHNA and CDR2 YSLEER. CDR3 nucleotides: TGCGCCAGCAGCCAAGAGGAGAGAGCGCGTAATAACACCGGGGAGCTGTTTTTT. Its protein product is CASSQEERARNNTGELFF.

This chain links TRBV7-2 with TRBJ2-5; TRBD1 is a possible D gene (6 bases). V lost 3 bases, J lost 5 bases, and 13 bases lay in between. The CDR3 spans 14 residues. From germline, CDR1 is SGHTA and CDR2 FQGNSA. The CDR3 protein is CASSFHRVVETQYF. The CDR3 bases are TGTGCCAGCAGCTTCCACAGGGTAGTGGAGACCCAGTACTTC.

This rearrangement joins TRBV4-2 to TRBJ2-1, with D possibly matching TRBD2 (7 bases). The CDR3 is made up of 16 amino acids. Germline-derived CDR1 and CDR2 are LGHNA and YNFKEQ. V lost 1 base and J lost 4, with 14 bases in between. CDR3 sequence reads: CASSQGAGAVYNEQFF. As DNA, the CDR3 is TGTGCCAGCAGCCAAGGGGCGGGGGCGGTATACAATGAGCAGTTCTTC.

This chain joins TRBV2 and TRBJ2-2; 8 bases align to TRBD2. Per the germline V gene, CDR1 is SNHLY and CDR2 is FYNNEI. J gave up 0 bases and V 11 bases, and 5 bases lay outside the gene matches. The CDR3 totals 14 residues. Here the CDR3 reads CAPVREANTGELFF. The CDR3 bases are TGTGCCCCGGTGCGGGAGGCGAACACCGGGGAGCTGTTTTTT.

The chain combines TRBV7-6 with TRBJ2-7, with 9 bases lining up with TRBD1. Germline-derived CDR1 and CDR2 are SGHVS and FNYEAQ. With V trimmed by 1 base and J by 7 bases, 11 bases remained unmatched. This CDR3 region has 16 residues. DNA for the CDR3: TGTGCCAGCAGCTTAGTACCCATACAGGGGGCGGGGGAGCAGTACTTC. Amino acid sequence: CASSLVPIQGAGEQYF.

V is TRBV10-3 and J is TRBJ2-2; TRBD1 matches at 10 bases. Per germline, CDR1 ENHRY and CDR2 SYGVKD. V lost 0 bases to trimming and J lost 6 bases; unmatched junction nucleotides: 1. The CDR3 is 15 residues long. The CDR3 protein is CAISESGQGSGELFF. The CDR3 nucleotides read TGTGCCATCAGTGAGTCGGGACAGGGGTCCGGGGAGCTGTTTTTT.

J is TRBJ2-2 and V is TRBV7-2; 8 bases align to TRBD1. The V gene end was trimmed by 5 bases and the J gene end by 5 bases; junction bases not matched to a gene: 7. The CDR3 loop spans 15 amino acids. The germline CDR1 and CDR2 sequences are SGHTA and FQGNSA. The CDR3 DNA is TGTGCCAGCAGCAGATTGACAGGGGATACCGGGGAGCTGTTTTTT. Translated: CASSRLTGDTGELFF.

The V and J genes are TRBV5-1 and TRBJ2-1; 8 bases match TRBD2. CDR1 and CDR2 (germline): SGHRS, YFSETQ. The junction had 9 bases not matched to a gene; V was cut back by 2 bases and J by 8 bases. CDR3 length equals 15 residues. CDR3 residues: CASSFRGGDPYEQFF. The CDR3 bases are TGCGCCAGCAGCTTCCGGGGGGGCGATCCTTATGAGCAGTTCTTC.

The chain employs TRBV4-1 and TRBJ2-7, with D possibly being TRBD1 (6 bases). From germline, CDR1 is MGHRA and CDR2 YSYEKL. Trimming took off 3 bases at V and 4 bases at J, with 13 bases between the two ends. The CDR3 spans 14 residues. CDR3 loop: CASSHIHGQYEQYF. Written as DNA, the CDR3 is TGCGCCAGCAGCCACATCCACGGACAGTACGAGCAGTACTTC.

The chain carries TRBV29-1 and TRBJ2-1; D is possibly TRBD1 (5 bases). This CDR3 region has 15 residues. Germline CDR1 reads SQVTM; CDR2 reads ANQGSEA. Trimming removed 2 bases at V and 5 bases at J, with 16 bases between. The CDR3 loop is CSVEKRGKGDNEQFF. Written as DNA, the CDR3 is TGCAGCGTTGAAAAGCGAGGTAAAGGGGACAATGAGCAGTTCTTC.

The J gene is TRBJ1-2, the V gene TRBV29-1; D gene ambiguous. V gave up 4 bases and J gave up 3 bases, with 15 bases separating them. Germline lookup yields CDR1 SQVTM and CDR2 ANQGSEA. This CDR3 has 14 amino acids. The CDR3 sequence: CSVATVTWDYGYTF. CDR3 DNA: TGCAGCGTTGCCACAGTAACCTGGGACTATGGCTACACCTTC.